Below are 10 T cell receptor beta chains sequenced from a single sample in a study of CD8+CD57+ T cells in acquired aplastic anemia. All patients picked for sequencing had shown, by flow cytometry, an expansion of CD8+CD57+ cells. Researchers used genomic DNA as the template to profile TCR beta VDJ and CDR3. TCRdb ran MiXCR on the reads and lists one entry per CDR3 protein. Of about 250,000 distinct CDR3 sequences in the sample, 47% were seen once. What was sequenced was sorted CD4+, CD8+, or CD8+CD57+ T cells (not recorded which) from PBMCs. The receptors shown here come from a human donor with aplastic anemia.

This chain connects TRBV27 to TRBJ2-5, with TRBD2 matching over 7 bases. Trimming at V came to 0 bases and at J to 7 bases, leaving 11 bases not matched to a gene. The CDR3 has 16 amino acids. CDR1 and CDR2 (germline): MNHEY, SMNVEV (reference sequence). The CDR3 reads CASSLSSSGGHRTQYF. CDR3 nucleotide sequence: TGTGCCAGCAGTTTATCCTCTAGCGGAGGACATAGGACCCAGTACTTC.

This chain joins TRBV2 and TRBJ2-5; D gene uncertain. There are 11 residues in the CDR3. Deletions cut 7 bases from V and 1 base from J, with 4 bases between. Germline CDR1 reads SNHLY; CDR2 reads FYNNEI. CDR3 coding DNA: TGTGCCAGCACTACCCAAGAGACCCAGTACTTC. Translated: CASTTQETQYF.

The genes are TRBV10-2 and TRBJ2-5; D ambiguous. Germline lookup yields CDR1 WSHSY and CDR2 SAAADI. Trimming shortened V by 2 bases and J by 2 bases, and 9 bases separated the two germline ends. The CDR3 runs 14 residues. This chain's CDR3 is CASSENGKQETQYF. Here the CDR3 DNA reads TGCGCCAGCAGTGAGAACGGCAAACAAGAGACCCAGTACTTC.

This clonotype was seen ten or more times. The chain recombines TRBV9 with TRBJ2-6, with D perhaps TRBD1 (6 bases). V was pared by 3 bases and J by 2 bases, with 15 bases between. This CDR3 spans 17 amino acids. From germline, CDR1 is SGDLS and CDR2 YYNGEE. The CDR3 DNA reads TGTGCCAGCAGCGGGATTAACCGGGACACTGGGGCCAACGTCCTGACTTTC. Translating it yields CASSGINRDTGANVLTF.

This clonotype was observed at least ten times. The chain links TRBV14 to TRBJ1-1; D might be TRBD1 (6 bases). This CDR3 has 14 residues. Trimming took 4 bases from V and 10 from J, leaving 19 bases between them. Germline CDR1 is SGHDN and CDR2 is FVKESK. The CDR3 region has the DNA TGTGCCAGCAGCCGACTACAGGGAGGTGTGGGAGCTTTCTTT. Translating it yields CASSRLQGGVGAFF.

As concerns this clonotype: A read error may produce the germline difference seen at one junction end. The J gene is TRBJ1-1, the V gene TRBV5-1, with no clear D. Germline assignment: CDR1 SGHRS and CDR2 YFSETQ. The CDR3 sequence is 14 residues long. CDR3 region: CASSSPRTSTEAFF. The CDR3, as DNA: TGTGCCAGCAGCTCGCCCCGGACTAGCACTGAAGCTTTCTTT.

The rearrangement links TRBV9 to TRBJ2-2; D may be TRBD1 (6 bases). There are 17 residues in the CDR3. Trimming shortened V by 2 bases and J by 5 bases, and 19 bases separated the two germline ends. Germline V gene lookup returns CDR1 SGDLS and CDR2 YYNGEE. As DNA, the CDR3 is TGTGCCAGCAGCGTCCTCCTGGGGGCGGCCTCGACCGGGGAGCTGTTTTTT. This translates into CASSVLLGAASTGELFF.

The V gene is TRBV7-9, the J gene TRBJ1-3, with D unclear. Trimming left V 1 base short and J 0 bases short, with 10 bases between. Germline V gene sequence: CDR1 SEHNR, CDR2 FQNEAQ (reference sequence). The length of the CDR3 is 16 residues. The CDR3 loop is CASSLEYGSSGNTIYF. CDR3 coding DNA: TGTGCCAGCAGCTTAGAGTACGGAAGCTCTGGAAACACCATATATTTT. The full variable domain, completed using reference TRBV7-9 and TRBJ1-3, is DTGVSQNPRHKITKRGQNVTFRCDPISEHNRLYWYRQTLGQGPEFLTYFQNEAQLEKSRLLSDRFSAERPKGSFSTLEIQRTEQGDSAMYLCASSLEYGSSGNTIYFGEGSWLTVV.

This clonotype turned up a few times. The CDR3 sequence: CASSLSIGDRGINTEAFF. In nucleotides, the CDR3 is TGTGCCAGCAGTTTATCGATAGGGGACAGGGGGATAAACACTGAAGCTTTCTTT. The V gene is TRBV7-2, the J gene TRBJ1-1; 11 bases fit TRBD1. V shed 6 bases and J 2 bases; nucleotides not matched to a gene: 14. The CDR3 is 18 amino acids. Germline CDR1 is SGHTA and CDR2 is FQGNSA.

The chain couples TRBV7-9 to TRBJ2-6; 9 bases line up with TRBD2. CDR3 length: 16 residues. Germline CDR1 reads SEHNR; CDR2 reads FQNEAQ (reference sequence). After removal of 4 bases from V and 5 bases from J, the junction contained 6 bases not matched to a gene. CDR3 DNA: TGTGCCAGCAGCTCGGCTGCTAGCGGGAGGGCCAACGTCCTGACTTTC. It translates to CASSSAASGRANVLTF. Together with reference TRBV7-9 and TRBJ2-6, the CDR3 gives the full variable domain: DTGVSQNPRHKITKRGQNVTFRCDPISEHNRLYWYRQTLGQGPEFLTYFQNEAQLEKSRLLSDRFSAERPKGSFSTLEIQRTEQGDSAMYLCASSSAASGRANVLTFGAGSRLTVL.